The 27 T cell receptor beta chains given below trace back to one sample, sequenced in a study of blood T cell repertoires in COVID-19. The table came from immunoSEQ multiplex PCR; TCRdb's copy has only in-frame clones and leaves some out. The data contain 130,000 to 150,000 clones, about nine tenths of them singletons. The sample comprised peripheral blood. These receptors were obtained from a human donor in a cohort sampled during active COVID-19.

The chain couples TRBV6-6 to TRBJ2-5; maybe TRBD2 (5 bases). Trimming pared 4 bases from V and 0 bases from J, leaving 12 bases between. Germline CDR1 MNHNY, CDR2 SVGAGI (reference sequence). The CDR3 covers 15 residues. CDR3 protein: CASSFEGSYQETQYF. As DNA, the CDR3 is TGTGCCAGCAGTTTTGAGGGATCGTACCAAGAGACCCAGTACTTC.

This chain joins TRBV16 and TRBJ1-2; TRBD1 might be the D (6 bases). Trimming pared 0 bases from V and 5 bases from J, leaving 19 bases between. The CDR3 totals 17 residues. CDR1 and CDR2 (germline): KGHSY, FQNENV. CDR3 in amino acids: CASSQSRGQTLNYGYTF. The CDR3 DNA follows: TGTGCCAGCAGCCAATCGAGAGGACAGACGCTAAATTATGGCTACACCTTC. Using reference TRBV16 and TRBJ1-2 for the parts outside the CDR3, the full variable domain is GEEVAQTPKHLVRGEGQKAKLYCAPIKGHSYVFWYQQVLKNEFKFLISFQNENVFDETGMPKERFSAKCLPNSPCSLEIQATKLEDSAVYFCASSQSRGQTLNYGYTFGSGTRLTVV.

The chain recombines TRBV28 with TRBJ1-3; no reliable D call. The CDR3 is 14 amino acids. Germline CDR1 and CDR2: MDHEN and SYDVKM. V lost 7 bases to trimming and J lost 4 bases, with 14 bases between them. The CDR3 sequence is CASIRQLGGNTIYF. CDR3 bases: TGTGCCAGCATAAGGCAGCTCGGGGGAAACACCATATATTTT.

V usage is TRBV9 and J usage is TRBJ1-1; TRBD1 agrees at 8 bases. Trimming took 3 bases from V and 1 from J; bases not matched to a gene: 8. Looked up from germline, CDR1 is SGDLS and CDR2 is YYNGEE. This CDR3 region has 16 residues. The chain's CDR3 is CASSASAGTGNTEAFF. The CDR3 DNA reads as TGTGCCAGCAGCGCCTCCGCCGGGACAGGGAACACTGAAGCTTTCTTT. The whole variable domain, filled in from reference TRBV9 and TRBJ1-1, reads DSGVTQTPKHLITATGQRVTLRCSPRSGDLSVYWYQQSLDQGLQFLIQYYNGEERAKGNILERFSAQQFPDLHSELNLSSLELGDSALYFCASSASAGTGNTEAFFGQGTRLTVV.

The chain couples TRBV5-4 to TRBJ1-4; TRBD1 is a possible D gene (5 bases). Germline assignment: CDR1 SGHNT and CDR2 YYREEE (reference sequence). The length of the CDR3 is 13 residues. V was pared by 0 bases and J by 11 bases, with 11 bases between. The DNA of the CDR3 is TGTGCCAGCAGCTTGGACTCCGGGGGTAAACTGTTTTTT. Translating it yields CASSLDSGGKLFF.

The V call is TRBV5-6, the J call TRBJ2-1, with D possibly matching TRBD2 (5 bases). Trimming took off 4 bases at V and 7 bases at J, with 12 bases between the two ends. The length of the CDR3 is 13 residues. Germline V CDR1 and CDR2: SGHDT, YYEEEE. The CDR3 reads CASSGSLDNEQFF. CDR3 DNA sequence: TGTGCCAGCAGCGGCTCACTAGATAATGAGCAGTTCTTC. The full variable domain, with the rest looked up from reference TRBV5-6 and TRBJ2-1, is DAGVTQSPTHLIKTRGQQVTLRCSPKSGHDTVSWYQQALGQGPQFIFQYYEEEERQRGNFPDRFSGHQFPNYSSELNVNALLLGDSALYLCASSGSLDNEQFFGPGTRLTVL.

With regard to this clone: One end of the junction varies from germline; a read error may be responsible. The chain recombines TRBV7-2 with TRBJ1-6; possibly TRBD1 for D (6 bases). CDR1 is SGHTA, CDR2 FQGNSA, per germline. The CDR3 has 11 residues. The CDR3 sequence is CASSFDRSLPF. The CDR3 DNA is TGTGCCAGCAGCTTTGACAGGTCCCTGCCCTTT.

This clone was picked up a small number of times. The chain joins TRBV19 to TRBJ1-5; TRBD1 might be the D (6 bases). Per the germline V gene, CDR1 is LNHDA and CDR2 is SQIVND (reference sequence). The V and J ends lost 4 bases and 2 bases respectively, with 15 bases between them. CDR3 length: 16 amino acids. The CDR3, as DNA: TGTGCCAGTAGTACCCACTGGAACAGGGGCAATCAGCCCCAGCATTTT. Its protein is CASSTHWNRGNQPQHF.

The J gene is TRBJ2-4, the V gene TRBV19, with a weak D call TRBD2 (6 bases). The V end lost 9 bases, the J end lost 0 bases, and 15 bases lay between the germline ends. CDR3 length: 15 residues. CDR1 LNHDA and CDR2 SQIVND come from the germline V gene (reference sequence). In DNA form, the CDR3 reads TGTGCCAGCGGGACTCCTGAGCTAGCCAAAAACATTCAGTACTTC. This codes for CASGTPELAKNIQYF.

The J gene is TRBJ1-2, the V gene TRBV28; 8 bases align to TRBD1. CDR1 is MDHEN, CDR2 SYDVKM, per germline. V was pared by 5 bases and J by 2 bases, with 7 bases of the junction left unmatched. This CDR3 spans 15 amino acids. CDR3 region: CASSSTGGPNYGYTF. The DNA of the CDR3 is TGTGCCAGCAGTAGTACAGGGGGACCGAACTATGGCTACACCTTC.

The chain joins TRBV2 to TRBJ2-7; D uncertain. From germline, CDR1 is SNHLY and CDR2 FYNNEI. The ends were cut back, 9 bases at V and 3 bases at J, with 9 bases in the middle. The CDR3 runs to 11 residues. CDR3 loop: CARKAGYEQYF. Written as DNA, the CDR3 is TGTGCCAGGAAGGCAGGCTACGAGCAGTACTTC.

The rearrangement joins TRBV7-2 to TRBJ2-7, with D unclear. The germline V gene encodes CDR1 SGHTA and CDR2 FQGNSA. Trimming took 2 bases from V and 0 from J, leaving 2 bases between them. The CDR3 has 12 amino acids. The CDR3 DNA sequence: TGTGCCAGCAGCTTATACTCCTACGAGCAGTACTTC. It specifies CASSLYSYEQYF.

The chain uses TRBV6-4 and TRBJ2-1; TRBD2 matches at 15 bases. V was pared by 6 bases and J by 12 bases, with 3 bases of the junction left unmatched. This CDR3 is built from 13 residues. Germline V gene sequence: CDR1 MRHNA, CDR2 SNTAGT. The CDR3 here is CASSGLAGGWQFF. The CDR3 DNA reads TGTGCCAGCAGCGGACTAGCGGGAGGGTGGCAGTTCTTC.

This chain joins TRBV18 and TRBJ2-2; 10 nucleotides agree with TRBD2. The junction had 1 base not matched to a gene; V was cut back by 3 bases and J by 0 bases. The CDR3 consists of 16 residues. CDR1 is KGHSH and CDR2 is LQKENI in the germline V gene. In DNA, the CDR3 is TGTGCCAGCTCACCCGGACTAGCGGCGAACACCGGGGAGCTGTTTTTT. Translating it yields CASSPGLAANTGELFF.

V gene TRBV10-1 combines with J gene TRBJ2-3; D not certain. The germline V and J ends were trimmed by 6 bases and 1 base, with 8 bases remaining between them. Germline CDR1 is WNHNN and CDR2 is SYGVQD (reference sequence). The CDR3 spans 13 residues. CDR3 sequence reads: CASSRRGTDTQYF. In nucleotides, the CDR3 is TGCGCCAGCAGCCGCCGAGGCACAGATACGCAGTATTTT.

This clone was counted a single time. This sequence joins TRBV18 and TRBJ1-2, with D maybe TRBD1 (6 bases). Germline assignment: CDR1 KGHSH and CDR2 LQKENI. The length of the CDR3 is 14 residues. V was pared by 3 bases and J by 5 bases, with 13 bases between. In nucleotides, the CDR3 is TGTGCCAGCTCACCTTCCCCTACAGGGTATGGCTACACCTTC. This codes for CASSPSPTGYGYTF.

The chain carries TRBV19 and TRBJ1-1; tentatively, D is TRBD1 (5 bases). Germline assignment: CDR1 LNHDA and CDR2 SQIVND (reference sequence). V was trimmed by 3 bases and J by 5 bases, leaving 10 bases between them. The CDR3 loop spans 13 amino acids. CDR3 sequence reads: CASSMGRATEAFF. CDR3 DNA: TGTGCCAGTAGTATGGGGCGTGCGACTGAAGCTTTCTTT.

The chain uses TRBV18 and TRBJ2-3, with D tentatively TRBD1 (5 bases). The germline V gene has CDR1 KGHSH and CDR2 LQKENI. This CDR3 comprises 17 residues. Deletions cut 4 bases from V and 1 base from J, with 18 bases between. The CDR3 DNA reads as TGTGCCAGCTCACGGCTTACACAGGAAGGTGGCACAGATACGCAGTATTTT. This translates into CASSRLTQEGGTDTQYF.

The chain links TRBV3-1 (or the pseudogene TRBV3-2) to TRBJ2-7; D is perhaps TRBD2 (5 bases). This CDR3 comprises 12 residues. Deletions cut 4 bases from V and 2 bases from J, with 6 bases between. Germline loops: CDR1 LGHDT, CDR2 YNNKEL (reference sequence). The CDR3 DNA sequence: TGTGCCAGCAGCCCGGGGACCTACGAGCAGTACTTC. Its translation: CASSPGTYEQYF.

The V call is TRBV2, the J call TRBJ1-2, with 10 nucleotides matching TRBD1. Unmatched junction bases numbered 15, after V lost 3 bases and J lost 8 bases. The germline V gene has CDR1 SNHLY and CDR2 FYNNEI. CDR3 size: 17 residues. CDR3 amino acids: CASSDSLFAGTGVGYTF. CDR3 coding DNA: TGTGCCAGCAGTGATTCATTATTCGCCGGGACAGGGGTCGGCTACACCTTC.

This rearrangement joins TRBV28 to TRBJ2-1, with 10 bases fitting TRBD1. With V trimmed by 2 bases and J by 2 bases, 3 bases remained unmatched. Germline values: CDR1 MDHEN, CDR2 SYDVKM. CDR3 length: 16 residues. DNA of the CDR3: TGTGCCAGCAGTTTAGTGGGGACAGGGGCCTACAATGAGCAGTTCTTC. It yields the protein CASSLVGTGAYNEQFF.

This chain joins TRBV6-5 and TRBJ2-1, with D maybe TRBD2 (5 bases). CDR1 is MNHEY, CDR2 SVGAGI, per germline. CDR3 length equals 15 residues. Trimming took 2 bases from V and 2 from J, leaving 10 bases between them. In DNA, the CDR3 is TGTGCCAGCAGTTACCGAGGGCCTCCCTACAATGAGCAGTTCTTC. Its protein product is CASSYRGPPYNEQFF.

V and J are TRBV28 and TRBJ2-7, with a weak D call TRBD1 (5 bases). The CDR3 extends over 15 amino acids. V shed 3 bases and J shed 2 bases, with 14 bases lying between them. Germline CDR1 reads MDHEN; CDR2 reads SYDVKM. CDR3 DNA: TGTGCCAGCAGTTTTCAGGGAACTGGCGCCTACGAGCAGTACTTC. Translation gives CASSFQGTGAYEQYF.

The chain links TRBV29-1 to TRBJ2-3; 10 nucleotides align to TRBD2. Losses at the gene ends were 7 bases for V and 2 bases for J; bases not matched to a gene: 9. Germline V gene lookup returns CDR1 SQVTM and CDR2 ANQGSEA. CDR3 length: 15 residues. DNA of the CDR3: TGCAGCGCCGGGCTAGCGGGAGAGGTCACAGATACGCAGTATTTT. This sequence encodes CSAGLAGEVTDTQYF.

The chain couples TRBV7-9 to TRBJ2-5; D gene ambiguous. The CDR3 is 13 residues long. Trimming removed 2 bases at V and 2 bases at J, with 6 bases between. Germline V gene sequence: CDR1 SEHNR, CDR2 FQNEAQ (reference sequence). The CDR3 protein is CASSLNQQETQYF. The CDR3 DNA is TGTGCCAGCAGCTTAAATCAACAAGAGACCCAGTACTTC.

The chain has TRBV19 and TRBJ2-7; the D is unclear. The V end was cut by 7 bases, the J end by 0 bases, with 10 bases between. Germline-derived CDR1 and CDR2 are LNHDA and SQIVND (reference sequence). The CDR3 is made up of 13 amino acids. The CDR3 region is CASTPGASYEQYF. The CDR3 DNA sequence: TGTGCCAGTACACCGGGTGCCTCCTACGAGCAGTACTTC.

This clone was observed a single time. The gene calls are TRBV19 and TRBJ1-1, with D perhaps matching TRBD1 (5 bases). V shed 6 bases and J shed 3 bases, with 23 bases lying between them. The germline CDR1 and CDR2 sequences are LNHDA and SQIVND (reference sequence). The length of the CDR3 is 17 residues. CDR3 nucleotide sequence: TGTGCCAGTAGCCGCAAGGTGGGGGGGAACGGGCACACTGAAGCTTTCTTT. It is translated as CASSRKVGGNGHTEAFF.